Following are 30 T cell receptor beta chains from one sample sequenced in a study of breast tumors, draining lymph nodes, adjacent tissues. In TCRdb, the multiplex PCR reads were re-called with MiXCR into one record per CDR3 protein. The sample contains 66,000 or so distinct CDR3 sequences, over 40% of which appear only once. The sequenced sample consisted of breast tumor tissue. These receptors originate from a female donor with breast cancer. Some clones in this sample may be carry-over from other donors' samples.

This clonotype appeared many times. J is TRBJ2-1 and V is TRBV9; D remains unclear. Germline CDR1 and CDR2: SGDLS and YYNGEE. Trimming removed 3 bases from V and 0 bases from J, with 13 bases in between. The CDR3 consists of 16 residues. CDR3 sequence (DNA): TGTGCCAGCAGCGGCCTAGGCCGGGTCTCCTACAATGAGCAGTTCTTC. It translates to CASSGLGRVSYNEQFF.

A single count supports this clonotype. This likely comes from a read error, as the CDR3 has no conserved phenylalanine or tryptophan at its end. The gene calls are TRBV4-1 and TRBJ2-5; the D gene is possibly TRBD1 (6 bases). Trimming removed 1 base from V and 2 bases from J, with 11 bases in between. Looked up from germline, CDR1 is MGHRA and CDR2 is YSYEKL. CDR3 size: 15 residues. This CDR3 is CASSQAYRAQETQYS. Here the CDR3 DNA reads TGCGCCAGCAGCCAAGCATACAGGGCTCAAGAGACCCAGTACTCC.

On this clonotype: It may be a read error: a sequence one base away is much more abundant. This chain links TRBV6-5 with TRBJ2-1, with D perhaps matching TRBD2 (5 bases). Between the trimmed V and J ends, which lost 6 bases and 0 bases, there was a span of 12 bases. The CDR3 extends over 15 amino acids. From germline, CDR1 is MNHEY and CDR2 SVGAGI. CDR3 region: CASRPDGVSYNEQFF. The DNA for the CDR3 is TGTGCCAGCAGGCCCGACGGGGTCTCCTACAATGAGCAGTTCTTC.

The DNA for the CDR3 is TGTGCCAGCAGTGATCAGGGGGTAAGTTTTCCCCAGCATTTT. Translation: CASSDQGVSFPQHF. The chain employs TRBV2 and TRBJ1-5; 7 bases are a match to TRBD1. Germline CDR1 SNHLY, CDR2 FYNNEI. The CDR3 has 14 amino acids. V lost 3 bases to trimming and J lost 10 bases; unmatched junction nucleotides: 9.

This clonotype was seen ten or more times. V gene TRBV4-2 combines with J gene TRBJ1-3; D not certain. Trimming removed 4 bases from V and 0 bases from J, with 10 bases in between. The CDR3 loop spans 15 amino acids. Germline loops: CDR1 LGHNA, CDR2 YNFKEQ. The CDR3 DNA sequence: TGTGCCAGCAGCCGAGCCGGGCCCTCTGGAAACACCATATATTTT. Its translation: CASSRAGPSGNTIYF.

Ten or more counts support this clonotype. The junction departs from germline at one end; a sequencing error may be responsible. The chain links TRBV7-8 to TRBJ1-4, with 8 bases identical to TRBD1. The CDR3 consists of 15 residues. Germline V gene data show CDR1 as SGHVS and CDR2 as FQNEAQ. In nucleotides, the CDR3 is TGTGTCAGCAGGCCAGGGGGCTCGACTAATGAAAAACTGTTTTTT. This translates into CVSRPGGSTNEKLFF.

This clonotype has at least ten counts. CDR3 loop: CASSIEGPGVTHQPQHF. The CDR3 DNA sequence: TGTGCCAGTAGTATAGAGGGCCCCGGGGTCACCCATCAGCCCCAGCATTTT. This chain links TRBV19 with TRBJ1-5; D not certain. V was trimmed by 0 bases and J by 5 bases, leaving 17 bases between them. The CDR3 loop spans 17 amino acids. Germline V gene sequence: CDR1 LNHDA, CDR2 SQIVND (reference sequence).

This clonotype was counted many times. The V and J genes are TRBV12-3 or TRBV12-4 and TRBJ2-7; D might be TRBD2 (6 bases). Trimming took off 3 bases at V and 2 bases at J, with 14 bases between the two ends. The CDR3 is made up of 15 amino acids. For the CDR3, the DNA is TGTGCCAGCAGTTTCTCACGGGAGCTGACCTACGAGCAGTACTTC. Translated: CASSFSRELTYEQYF.

The chain carries TRBV9 and TRBJ2-1; 12 bases fit TRBD1. Germline V CDR1 and CDR2: SGDLS, YYNGEE. V dropped 0 bases and J dropped 0; count of bases not matched to a gene: 10. This CDR3 is 20 amino acids long. CDR3 sequence reads: CASSVVGQGAGGGSYNEQFF. The CDR3 bases are TGTGCCAGCAGCGTAGTGGGACAGGGGGCTGGTGGGGGCTCCTACAATGAGCAGTTCTTC. Using reference TRBV9 and TRBJ2-1 for the parts outside the CDR3, the full variable domain is DSGVTQTPKHLITATGQRVTLRCSPRSGDLSVYWYQQSLDQGLQFLIQYYNGEERAKGNILERFSAQQFPDLHSELNLSSLELGDSALYFCASSVVGQGAGGGSYNEQFFGPGTRLTVL.

In its sample, this clonotype was seen many times. The J gene is TRBJ2-5, the V gene TRBV15; 8 bases match TRBD2. Unmatched junction bases numbered 9, after V lost 0 bases and J lost 3 bases. This CDR3 contains 17 residues. Germline loops: CDR1 LNHNV, CDR2 YYDKDF (reference sequence). CDR3 region: CATSRDRPGAGEETQYF. CDR3 bases: TGTGCCACCAGCAGAGATCGGCCGGGAGCGGGAGAAGAGACCCAGTACTTC.

The chain couples TRBV2 to TRBJ2-7; possible D gene TRBD1, 6 bases. Per the germline V gene, CDR1 is SNHLY and CDR2 is FYNNEI. V was cut by 8 bases and J by 7 bases, with 15 bases left in between. The CDR3 has 12 amino acids. In DNA, the CDR3 is TGTGCCAGCGAAACCGGACAGCATGAGCAGTACTTC. Translated, it gives CASETGQHEQYF.

Of note for this clonotype: As the CDR3 is not closed by the conserved phenylalanine or tryptophan, this likely results from a read error. The DNA is omitted, as the CDR3 cannot be located on it reliably, and the CDR3 follows TCRdb's listing. The chain recombines TRBV29-1 with TRBJ1-4; the D segment call TRBD1 is taken from the table without a DNA check. The length of the CDR3 is 9 amino acids, counting both ends. Germline V gene data show CDR1 as SQVTM and CDR2 as ANQGSEA. This chain's CDR3 is CSVDGGRAH.

This clonotype was counted many times. The J gene is TRBJ2-1, the V gene TRBV2, with D tentatively TRBD2 (6 bases). Germline V gene sequence: CDR1 SNHLY, CDR2 FYNNEI. V gave up 3 bases and J gave up 0 bases, with 18 bases separating them. This CDR3 region has 18 residues. CDR3 sequence (DNA): TGTGCCAGCAGTGATGAGTACGGGAGCGGTTTCTCCTACAATGAGCAGTTCTTC. Protein product: CASSDEYGSGFSYNEQFF. Full variable domain (missing parts from reference TRBV2 and TRBJ2-1): EPEVTQTPSHQVTQMGQEVILRCVPISNHLYFYWYRQILGQKVEFLVSFYNNEISEKSEIFDDQFSVERPDGSNFTLKIRSTKLEDSAMYFCASSDEYGSGFSYNEQFFGPGTRLTVL.

The chain has TRBV6-6 and TRBJ2-7, with 8 bases identical to TRBD1. With V trimmed by 4 bases and J by 6 bases, 11 bases remained unmatched. The length of the CDR3 is 15 residues. The germline V gene has CDR1 MNHNY and CDR2 SVGAGI (reference sequence). DNA for the CDR3: TGTGCCAGCAGTTCCCCGGCGGGACAGGCCGGCGAGCAGTACTTC. This translates into CASSSPAGQAGEQYF.

This clonotype was counted at least ten times. The chain combines TRBV2 with TRBJ2-5; maybe TRBD1 (6 bases). V was trimmed by 5 bases and J by 3 bases, leaving 10 bases between them. The germline gives CDR1 SNHLY, CDR2 FYNNEI. The CDR3 totals 13 residues. CDR3 sequence: CASSRDIEETQYF. As DNA, the CDR3 is TGTGCCAGCAGTCGGGACATAGAAGAGACCCAGTACTTC.

J is TRBJ1-3 and V is TRBV5-5; a possible D gene is TRBD1 (5 bases). V lost 0 bases, J lost 5 bases, and 6 bases lay in between. The CDR3 covers 13 residues. Germline V gene sequence: CDR1 SGHKS, CDR2 YYEKEE (reference sequence). CDR3 nucleotide sequence: TGTGCCAGCAGCTTGGCAGGGAGAAACACCATATATTTT. It is translated as CASSLAGRNTIYF.

The chain carries TRBV24-1 and TRBJ2-5; 7 bases match TRBD1. CDR1 and CDR2 (germline): KGHDR, SFDVKD. The ends lost 6 bases at V and 2 bases at J; junction bases unmatched: 8. CDR3 length: 15 residues. CDR3 nucleotides: TGTGCCACCAGTATTTCTGACAGGGAACAAGAGACCCAGTACTTC. Translating gives CATSISDREQETQYF.

Turning to this clonotype: A clone one base away is much larger, so this may be a read error. The chain recombines TRBV5-1 with TRBJ1-4; D not certain. The CDR3 has 16 residues. Germline values: CDR1 SGHRS, CDR2 YFSETQ. CDR3 DNA sequence: TGCGCCAGCAGCACCTTCGAAGCCGCAACTAATGAAAGACTGTTTTTT. It specifies CASSTFEAATNERLFF.

The chain joins TRBV10-1 to TRBJ2-3; 8 bases match TRBD1. Germline-derived CDR1 and CDR2 are WNHNN and SYGVQD (reference sequence). V lost 6 bases, J lost 0 bases, and 8 bases stayed unmatched. This CDR3 is built from 16 residues. CDR3 protein: CASSSDRAPSTDTQYF. CDR3 nucleotide sequence: TGCGCCAGCAGCTCGGACAGGGCTCCTAGCACAGATACGCAGTATTTT.

About this clonotype: At one boundary the junction diverges from the germline segment, which might be a read error. The CDR3 loop is CTSSSRLAGLGEQHF. The CDR3, as DNA: TGTACCAGCAGCTCTAGACTAGCGGGGTTGGGGGAGCAGCACTTC. V gene TRBV7-2 combines with J gene TRBJ2-5; 11 bases are a match to TRBD2. This CDR3 region has 15 residues. In germline, CDR1 is SGHTA, CDR2 FQGNSA.

This clonotype was seen just once. CDR3 region: CASSVELGDDTIYF. The CDR3, as DNA: TGTGCCAGCAGCGTAGAGCTGGGAGATGACACCATATATTTT. V gene TRBV9 combines with J gene TRBJ1-3; D ambiguous. There are 14 residues in the CDR3. Germline assignment: CDR1 SGDLS and CDR2 YYNGEE. V was cut by 0 bases and J by 8 bases, with 12 bases left in between.

This clonotype has a handful of counts. The chain links TRBV28 to TRBJ2-3, with 14 bases that match TRBD2. Germline trimming cut 7 bases from V and 6 bases from J; bases unmatched to any gene: 12. In germline, CDR1 is MDHEN, CDR2 SYDVKM. The CDR3 length is 17 residues. CDR3 DNA: TGTGCCAGCACCCCCCGGGGACTAGCGGGAGACGTGGATACGCAGTATTTT. As protein: CASTPRGLAGDVDTQYF.

In this sample, this clonotype turned up many times. A much larger clone is a single base away; this may be a read error. The chain has TRBV20-1 and TRBJ1-5, with D possibly being TRBD1 (5 bases). V lost 1 base and J lost 3, with 16 bases in between. The CDR3 contains 16 residues. Germline values: CDR1 DFQATT, CDR2 SNEGSKA (reference sequence). This chain's CDR3 is CSARGMGRGPNQPQHF. Written as DNA, the CDR3 is TGCAGTGCTAGAGGTATGGGGCGTGGTCCCAATCAGCCCCAGCATTTT.

Worth noting for this clonotype: One junction end disagrees with the germline gene, perhaps due to a read error. This sequence joins TRBV10-3 and TRBJ2-7, with D uncertain. CDR3 size: 13 residues. Germline V lookup: CDR1 ENHRY, CDR2 SYGVKD. The CDR3 is CAINESLPHEQYF. CDR3 nucleotide sequence: TGTGCCATCAATGAGTCCCTCCCTCACGAGCAGTACTTC.

This clonotype was seen at least ten times. The rearrangement uses TRBV3-1 and TRBJ1-2, with D possibly matching TRBD1 (5 bases). Trimming removed 7 bases at V and 2 bases at J, with 11 bases between. In germline, CDR1 is LGHDT, CDR2 YNNKEL (reference sequence). The length of the CDR3 is 13 residues. The CDR3 region has the DNA TGTGCCAGCAATGGGGGGAGCAACTATGGCTACACCTTC. Its protein product is CASNGGSNYGYTF.

The rearrangement joins TRBV5-1 to TRBJ1-2, with 8 nucleotides matching TRBD1. Trimming at V came to 0 bases and at J to 2 bases, leaving 12 bases not matched to a gene. Germline V gene data show CDR1 as SGHRS and CDR2 as YFSETQ. This CDR3 has 18 amino acids. CDR3 protein: CASSLAKTGVPLNYGYTF. CDR3 bases: TGCGCCAGCAGCTTGGCCAAGACAGGGGTCCCCTTGAACTATGGCTACACCTTC.

The chain couples TRBV3-1 to TRBJ1-3; 8 bases fit TRBD1. V lost 0 bases, J lost 4 bases, and 11 bases stayed unmatched. The CDR3 runs 18 residues. Per the germline V gene, CDR1 is LGHDT and CDR2 is YNNKEL (reference sequence). The CDR3 region has the DNA TGTGCCAGCAGCCAAGATGTGGTTGACAGGGGCGGAGGAAACACCATATATTTT. Translation: CASSQDVVDRGGGNTIYF.

This clonotype was counted many times. The J gene is TRBJ2-7, the V gene TRBV6-2 or TRBV6-3, with D unclear. Germline V gene sequence: CDR1 MNHEY, CDR2 SVGEGT. Deletions cut 5 bases from V and 0 bases from J, with 11 bases between. This CDR3 contains 14 residues. In DNA form, the CDR3 reads TGTGCCAGCAGTCAACGGGCCAGCTCCTACGAGCAGTACTTC. Translated, it gives CASSQRASSYEQYF.

This clonotype appeared many times. The chain employs TRBV20-1 and TRBJ1-1, with D perhaps matching TRBD1 (5 bases). Germline V gives CDR1 DFQATT, CDR2 SNEGSKA (reference sequence). The CDR3 length is 12 residues. Trimming left V 5 bases short and J 5 bases short, with 12 bases between. CDR3 residues: CSAAGLKTEAFF. The CDR3 nucleotides are TGCAGTGCTGCAGGGTTAAAGACTGAAGCTTTCTTT.

With regard to this clonotype: Sequence at one end of the junction differs from germline and may be a read error. For the CDR3, the DNA is TGTACCAGCAGCTCGGGACTAGCGGGGGGCCTAGAGACCCAGTACTTC. It is translated as CTSSSGLAGGLETQYF. The chain joins TRBV7-3 to TRBJ2-5, with TRBD2 matching over 15 bases. The CDR3 contains 16 residues. Germline CDR1 and CDR2: SGHTA and FQGTGA.